A selection of T cell receptor beta chains follows, all from one sample in a study of CD8+ T cells in alopecia areata. Measured with immunoSEQ multiplex PCR; TCRdb has only the in-frame clones, and not every one. The profile shows about 260,000 clones, 60% of them singletons. The sequencing used CD4+ T cells sorted from blood, collected around week 53, from a patient treated with tofacitinib. Receptor source: a human donor with alopecia areata. Both conserved end residues are part of each CDR3. The D gene is left open where the match is weak. Some rows have no size entry. The others give once, few or many, or a class for an expanded clone.

v_call	j_call	clone_size	d_call	cdr3_aa	cdr3_nt
TRBV18	TRBJ1-2	.	.	CASSPNLNNYGYTF	TGTGCCAGCTCACCGAATCTGAATAACTATGGCTACACCTTC
TRBV7-9	TRBJ2-7	.	TRBD1	CASSSIATGEYF	TGTGCCAGCAGCTCTATTGCGACAGGGGAGTACTTC
TRBV2	TRBJ1-6	.	.	CASQVPDSPLHF	TGTGCCAGCCAAGTCCCCGATTCACCCCTCCACTTT
TRBV6-6	TRBJ1-1	.	TRBD1	CASSYQRGGGVTEAFF	TGTGCCAGCAGTTATCAAAGGGGAGGGGGCGTCACTGAAGCTTTCTTT
TRBV2	TRBJ1-1	.	TRBD1	CASRHGTGLGTTEAFF	TGTGCCAGCAGGCACGGGACAGGGTTGGGGACCACTGAAGCTTTCTTT
TRBV29-1	TRBJ2-6	.	.	CSVGGGAGANVLTF	TGCAGCGTGGGAGGGGGCGCTGGGGCCAACGTCCTGACTTTC
TRBV14	TRBJ1-2	few	TRBD1	CASSPGQGDYGYTF	TGTGCCAGCAGCCCAGGACAGGGTGACTATGGCTACACCTTC
TRBV30	TRBJ2-5	.	TRBD2	CAWRRGTSGQETQYF	TGTGCCTGGCGAAGGGGAACTAGCGGACAAGAGACCCAGTACTTC
TRBV4-2	TRBJ1-5	.	.	CASSQDSAGYQPQHF	TGTGCCAGCAGCCAAGATTCGGCCGGGTATCAGCCCCAGCATTTT
TRBV10-3	TRBJ1-6	few	TRBD1	CAISEDRENSPLHF	TGTGCCATCAGTGAGGACAGGGAGAATTCACCCCTCCACTTT
TRBV6-5	TRBJ2-3	.	.	CASSYGAEGTQYF	TGTGCCAGCAGTTACGGGGCCGAGGGTACGCAGTATTTT
TRBV7-2	TRBJ2-1	.	TRBD2	CASSPWTSGGAREQFF	TGTGCCAGCAGCCCATGGACTAGCGGGGGGGCACGTGAGCAGTTCTTC
TRBV7-3	TRBJ2-3	few	.	CASSLRQAGDTQYF	TGTGCCAGCAGCTTAAGACAGGCTGGAGATACGCAGTATTTT
TRBV6-5	TRBJ1-2	few	.	CASSMGYGYTF	TGTGCCAGCAGTATGGGCTATGGCTACACCTTC
TRBV7-2	TRBJ1-1	.	.	CASSLRLRGGFAAFF	TGTGCCAGCAGCTTAAGGCTGCGCGGGGGATTTGCGGCTTTCTTT
TRBV25-1	TRBJ2-5	.	.	CASSEYVGWETQYF	TGTGCCAGCAGTGAATATGTGGGTTGGGAGACCCAGTACTTC
TRBV6-5	TRBJ1-1	few	TRBD1	CASSYRGRNTEAFF	TGTGCCAGCAGCTACAGGGGGCGGAACACTGAAGCTTTCTTT
TRBV30	TRBJ2-3	.	.	CAWSGGQDTDTQYF	TGTGCCTGGAGTGGGGGACAAGACACAGATACGCAGTATTTT
TRBV7-9	TRBJ2-7	few	TRBD1	CASSPTGVEQYF	TGTGCCAGCAGCCCTACAGGGGTCGAGCAGTACTTC
TRBV18	TRBJ1-1	few	.	CASSSAGSMRYTEAFF	TGTGCCAGCTCATCCGCAGGGTCGATGAGGTACACTGAAGCTTTCTTT
TRBV5-1	TRBJ2-1	.	.	CASSVTRNEQFF	TGCGCCAGCAGCGTGACAAGGAATGAGCAGTTCTTC
TRBV29-1	TRBJ1-4	once	.	CSVGQQNEKLFF	TGCAGCGTCGGACAGCAGAATGAAAAACTGTTTTTT
TRBV7-2	TRBJ2-1	.	.	CASSPPKAGEQFF	TGTGCCAGCAGCCCTCCAAAGGCAGGAGAGCAGTTCTTC
TRBV5-6	TRBJ2-3	.	.	CASSPPGGADTQYF	TGTGCCAGCAGCCCTCCGGGGGGCGCAGATACGCAGTATTTT
TRBV10-3	TRBJ1-1	few	.	CAISEQGRMNTEAFF	TGTGCCATCAGTGAGCAGGGAAGGATGAACACTGAAGCTTTCTTT
TRBV29-1	TRBJ2-4	once	.	CSVEVQGASDIQYF	TGCAGCGTTGAAGTTCAAGGAGCTTCGGACATTCAGTACTTC
TRBV5-1	TRBJ2-7	few	.	CASSLGAPREQYF	TGCGCCAGCAGCTTAGGGGCCCCTCGGGAGCAGTACTTC
TRBV7-3	TRBJ2-3	few	.	CASSPQAGSTDTQYF	TGTGCCAGCAGCCCTCAAGCGGGTAGCACAGATACGCAGTATTTT
TRBV30	TRBJ1-1	.	TRBD1	CARGTGQRTEAFF	TGTGCCCGGGGGACAGGCCAAAGGACTGAAGCTTTCTTT
TRBV11-2	TRBJ2-2	few	.	CASSFFLDTGELFF	TGTGCCAGCAGCTTCTTCCTGGACACCGGGGAGCTGTTTTTT
TRBV30	TRBJ1-5	.	TRBD1	CAWRGQFLNQPQHF	TGTGCCTGGAGGGGACAGTTCCTCAATCAGCCCCAGCATTTT
TRBV30	TRBJ1-4	once	.	CAWSFPPEHEKLFF	TGTGCCTGGAGTTTCCCCCCGGAGCATGAAAAACTGTTTTTT
TRBV27	TRBJ1-1	few	.	CASSLSISSVGTEAFF	TGTGCCAGCAGTTTATCGATCAGCAGTGTAGGTACTGAAGCTTTCTTT
TRBV9	TRBJ2-5	.	TRBD2	CASSVGASGGEETQYF	TGTGCCAGCAGCGTAGGCGCTAGCGGGGGAGAAGAGACCCAGTACTTC
TRBV7-9	TRBJ2-2	.	TRBD1	CASRGQGARGELFF	TGTGCCAGCAGGGGACAGGGGGCGCGCGGGGAGCTGTTTTTT
TRBV7-2	TRBJ1-2	.	.	CASSLAREYNGYTF	TGTGCCAGCAGCTTAGCCAGGGAGTATAATGGCTACACCTTC
TRBV5-1	TRBJ1-3	few	.	CASSLDSLSGNTIYF	TGCGCCAGCAGCCTGGACAGCCTCTCTGGAAACACCATATATTTT
TRBV6-5	TRBJ2-1	.	TRBD1	CASSKGGREQFF	TGTGCCAGCAGTAAAGGGGGCCGTGAGCAGTTCTTC
TRBV29-1	TRBJ2-3	.	.	CSVEAWGESDTQYF	TGCAGCGTTGAAGCCTGGGGGGAGTCAGATACGCAGTATTTT
TRBV10-3	TRBJ1-2	.	.	CAISESSGVYGYTF	TGTGCCATCAGTGAGTCGTCAGGGGTCTATGGCTACACCTTC
TRBV14	TRBJ2-2	few	.	CASSQHRDWRGHGELFF	TGTGCCAGCAGCCAACACCGCGACTGGCGGGGCCACGGGGAGCTGTTTTTT
TRBV11-2	TRBJ1-1	few	.	CASSSRQGNTEAFF	TGTGCCAGCAGCTCCCGTCAGGGGAACACTGAAGCTTTCTTT
TRBV29-1	TRBJ2-3	few	.	CSVVGKRSADTQYF	TGCAGCGTTGTTGGTAAGCGCAGCGCAGATACGCAGTATTTT